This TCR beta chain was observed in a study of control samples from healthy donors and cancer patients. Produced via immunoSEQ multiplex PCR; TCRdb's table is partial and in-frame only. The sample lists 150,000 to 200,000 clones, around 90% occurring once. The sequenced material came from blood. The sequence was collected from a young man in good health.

For the CDR3, the DNA is TGCAGCGTTTATCCAGGGGGTCAAGAGACCCAGTACTTC. It translates to CSVYPGGQETQYF. This rearrangement joins TRBV29-1 to TRBJ2-5; 7 bases are shared with TRBD1. V lost 5 bases to trimming and J lost 2 bases; unmatched junction nucleotides: 5. The CDR3 has 13 amino acids. Per germline, CDR1 SQVTM and CDR2 ANQGSEA.